The sequence of this T cell receptor (beta chain) was determined in a study of blood T cell repertoires in COVID-19. Study-wide context: T cells, B-cell-depleted T cells, or PBMCs provided the cDNA or gDNA that served as material.

Only in-frame clones appear in the TCRdb table, and some are missing; sequencing was by immunoSEQ multiplex PCR. There are approximately 250,000 clones in the sample; 75% to 90% occur only once, and 4.1% lies in the top ten. This CDR3 contains 16 residues. This chain uses TRBV21-1 with TRBJ1-4; TRBD1 is the table's D call and was not checked against the DNA. TRBV21-1 is assigned pseudogene status. This TCR came from a woman younger than 45 with acute COVID-19. Specimen: PBMCs or T cells enriched from blood (not recorded which). The CDR3 DNA reads TGTGCCAGCAGCAAAGTGTCCCGACAGGGGAGTGAAAAACTGTTTTTT. Protein: CASSKVSRQGSEKLFF.